The rows below give T cell receptor beta chains drawn from one sample of a study of radiation and T cells in renal cell carcinoma. Repertoires were generated with immunoSEQ multiplex PCR, while TCRdb's copy carries only in-frame clones and drops some. The sample lists about 150,000 clones; 88% were seen once. This specimen was blood, taken from a patient whose treatment included radiotherapy and nephrectomy. Receptors originate from a woman in her sixties or seventies with renal cell carcinoma. The CDR3 runs from the conserved cysteine through the conserved F or W. D genes are given only for firm matches. Rows may omit the clone size; those that give it use once, few, many or a size class.

j_call d_call clone_size v_call cdr3_nt cdr3_aa
TRBJ2-3 TRBD2 . TRBV5-1 TGCGCCAGCAGCTGGGGGACTAGCGGAGAGCAGTATTTT CASSWGTSGEQYF
TRBJ1-6 . . TRBV10-3 TGTGCCATCAGCTCCCGGAGTCGCGGGACTGAGTATTCACCCCTCCACTTT CAISSRSRGTEYSPLHF
TRBJ1-2 . . TRBV6-1 TGTGCCAGCAACGTGGACGGGACCTATGGCTACACCTTC CASNVDGTYGYTF
TRBJ1-5 TRBD1 . TRBV19 TGTGCCAGTAGTTATTTGGACAGGCGAGGCCAGCCCCAGCATTTT CASSYLDRRGQPQHF
TRBJ1-1 . few TRBV30 TGTGCCTCCGCCGTATCTATGAACACTGAAGCTTTCTTT CASAVSMNTEAFF
TRBJ1-1 . . TRBV7-3 TGTGCCAGCAGCTTAATGGGGGGGAACACTGAAGCTTTCTTT CASSLMGGNTEAFF
TRBJ1-1 TRBD1 . TRBV19 TGTGCCAGTAGTTCAAGGACAGGGATGAACACTGAAGCTTTCTTT CASSSRTGMNTEAFF
TRBJ2-3 . . TRBV7-9 TGTGCCAGCAGCCCGCGGTCTCGACCCACTAGCACAGATACGCAGTATTTT CASSPRSRPTSTDTQYF
TRBJ1-2 . . TRBV5-6 TGTGCCAGCAACAACGCAGGGGTCTATGGCTACACCTTC CASNNAGVYGYTF
TRBJ1-5 . . TRBV18 TGTGCCAGCTCCCCCGGGACTTCGGGCAATCAGCCCCAGCATTTT CASSPGTSGNQPQHF
TRBJ1-1 TRBD1 . TRBV7-3 TGTGCCAGCAGCCCAACCGGGACAGGGGTGAACACTGAAGCTTTCTTT CASSPTGTGVNTEAFF
TRBJ1-5 . . TRBV18 TGTGCCAGCTCACCACCGGGCACAGGGAATCAGCCCCAGCATTTT CASSPPGTGNQPQHF
TRBJ2-1 TRBD2 . TRBV29-1 TGCAGCGTTGGCCCTAGCGGGGGGCACAATGAGCAGTTCTTC CSVGPSGGHNEQFF
TRBJ1-2 TRBD1 . TRBV5-4 TGTGCCAGCAGCGCGGGACAGGGTAGACTTGGCTACACCTTC CASSAGQGRLGYTF
TRBJ2-7 . . TRBV4-3 TGCGCCAGCAGCCTTCTGAGAGGCTACGAGCAGTACTTC CASSLLRGYEQYF
TRBJ2-7 TRBD2 . TRBV4-1 TGCGCCAGCAGGCCTAGCGGGGGGTCCTCCTACGAGCAGTACTTC CASRPSGGSSYEQYF
TRBJ2-1 TRBD2 . TRBV28 TGTGCCAGCAGGTCTAGCGGGGACAAAAATGAGCAGTTCTTC CASRSSGDKNEQFF
TRBJ1-1 . . TRBV6-5 TGTGCCAGCAGTTACGTAGGGGCAGGCGACACTGAAGCTTTCTTT CASSYVGAGDTEAFF
TRBJ1-2 TRBD1 . TRBV6-5 TGTGCCAGCAGACCCCGGACAGGGTTATATGGCTACACCTTC CASRPRTGLYGYTF
TRBJ2-7 . . TRBV5-6 TGTGCCAGCAGCTTGGTGGGGGTCCCCTACGAGCAGTACTTC CASSLVGVPYEQYF
TRBJ2-7 . . TRBV6-5 TGTGCCAGCAGAGAACAGGGTGCTCGGGACGAGCAGTACTTC CASREQGARDEQYF
TRBJ2-1 TRBD2 . TRBV7-3 TGTGCCAGCAGCTTAGGGACTAGCGGGGGGTCTTCCTACAATGAGCAGTTCTTC CASSLGTSGGSSYNEQFF
TRBJ1-6 . . TRBV5-4 TGTGCCAGCAGCGACCCGACGGATTCACCCCTCCACTTT CASSDPTDSPLHF
TRBJ1-2 . . TRBV5-8 TGTGCCAGCAGCTTGGCCGAAGGACTTGGCTACACCTTC CASSLAEGLGYTF
TRBJ1-1 . . TRBV19 TGTGCCAGAAGGGACACTGAAGCTTTCTTT CARRDTEAFF